The sample holds a few counts of the clone carrying this T cell receptor (beta chain). Its antigen is unknown. These data are taken from a study of early T cells in non-severe SARS-CoV-2 infection. Study information: Sequenced material consisted of bulk RNA (from unsorted whole blood), and chains were unpaired. Notes on the study in general: Anti-spike CD8 specificities were favored by VDJdb matching, whose results missed private and CD4 specificities.

Unique molecular identifier tags were affixed to discrete cDNA molecules. TCRdb used MiXCR to reprocess the 5' RACE reads, holding one entry per CDR3 protein. The sample has 60,000 to 75,000 distinct CDR3 sequences, approximately 4.6% seen once. The CDR3 is 11 residues long. The V gene lost 8 bases and the J gene lost 5 bases, with 9 bases spanning the gap. CDR1 is LNHDA and CDR2 is SQIVND in the germline V gene (reference sequence). The chain has TRBV19 and TRBJ1-2; no firm D call. The receptor was derived from an adult who was a healthcare worker with PCR-confirmed SARS-CoV-2 infection or an uninfected control (not recorded which). The donor label of this sample is uncertain. Source: whole blood, taken at baseline. The DNA for the CDR3 is TGTGCCAGTGGTTCAGGATATGGCTACACCTTC. Its translation is CASGSGYGYTF.